Given below is one TCR beta chain in context. The antigen is unknown. PCR used 60 Vbeta primers and 13 Jbeta primers. Libraries were prepared by immunoSEQ multiplex PCR; TCRdb keeps only in-frame clonotypes and omits some of them. The table has fewer than 200,000 clones, roughly four fifths seen once. The sample originates from a study of cytomegalovirus exposure and HLA in healthy donors. The overall study: Early release data held tens of millions of unique TCRs from HLA-typed donors. General study results and limits: Some highly shared sequence variants likely arose as a pipeline artifact.

The V and J ends lost 4 bases and 8 bases, in that order; junction bases with no gene match: 1. CDR1 and CDR2 from the germline V gene are SEHNR and FQNEAQ (reference sequence). This CDR3 is 14 amino acids long. The TCR sequence derives from a man aged 55 to 70 in good health and CMV-seronegative. The V gene is TRBV7-9, the J gene TRBJ1-6, with 11 nucleotides matching TRBD1. What was sequenced was PBMCs. The DNA for the CDR3 is TGTGCCAGCAGCTGGGACAGGGGGTATTCACCCCTCCACTTT. Its translation is CASSWDRGYSPLHF. The complete variable domain, with remaining parts taken from reference TRBV7-9 and TRBJ1-6, reads DTGVSQNPRHKITKRGQNVTFRCDPISEHNRLYWYRQTLGQGPEFLTYFQNEAQLEKSRLLSDRFSAERPKGSFSTLEIQRTEQGDSAMYLCASSWDRGYSPLHFGNGTRLTVT.